This T cell receptor (beta chain) was documented in a study of early T cells in non-severe SARS-CoV-2 infection. Using its own MiXCR run on the 5' RACE reads, TCRdb lists one record per CDR3 protein. The top ten clones hold about 3% of a sample with over 55,000 distinct CDR3 sequences, over 10% of them seen once. The CDR3 sequence is 13 residues long. Trimming pared 4 bases from V and 4 bases from J, leaving 12 bases between. Germline V gene sequence: CDR1 SQVTM, CDR2 ANQGSEA. The rearrangement uses TRBV29-1 and TRBJ2-3; D is unresolved. This TCR was sampled from an adult who was a healthcare worker with PCR-confirmed SARS-CoV-2 infection or an uninfected control (not recorded which). What was sequenced was whole blood. This CDR3 is CSVAERSPDTQYF. CDR3 in DNA: TGCAGCGTTGCCGAGAGAAGCCCAGATACGCAGTATTTT.